The 22 T cell receptor beta chains below all came from one sample that was sequenced in a study of identifying expanded T cells in peripheral blood. The data were produced by immunoSEQ multiplex PCR, yet TCRdb's version contains in-frame clones alone and is incomplete. In the table there are under 70,000 clones, 70% to 90% of which are singletons. Sequencing was carried out using blood. The source of these receptors is a person between 18 and 69 years old in good health.

This chain joins TRBV19 and TRBJ2-5, with 9 nucleotides matching TRBD1. The CDR3 is 15 amino acids. Germline V gives CDR1 LNHDA, CDR2 SQIVND (reference sequence). Trimming took 4 bases from V and 4 from J; bases not matched to a gene: 7. The CDR3 here is CASSKQTGGGETQYF. CDR3 nucleotides: TGTGCCAGTAGTAAGCAGACAGGGGGGGGAGAGACCCAGTACTTC. Combining the CDR3 with reference TRBV19 and TRBJ2-5 gives the whole variable domain DGGITQSPKYLFRKEGQNVTLSCEQNLNHDAMYWYRQDPGQGLRLIYYSQIVNDFQKGDIAEGYSVSREKKESFPLTVTSAQKNPTAFYLCASSKQTGGGETQYFGPGTRLLVL.

V gene TRBV11-2 combines with J gene TRBJ2-1, with D hard to call. Trimming pared 5 bases from V and 5 bases from J, leaving 4 bases between. Germline CDR1 is SGHAT and CDR2 is FQNNGV. The CDR3 runs to 11 residues. The CDR3 nucleotides are TGTGCCAGCAGCCTTAACAATGAGCAGTTCTTC. It encodes CASSLNNEQFF.

The genes are TRBV7-3 and TRBJ2-7; D is perhaps TRBD1 (6 bases). The germline V gene has CDR1 SGHTA and CDR2 FQGTGA. The CDR3 spans 19 residues. V dropped 1 base and J dropped 0 bases, with 22 bases sitting between them. The CDR3 nucleotides read TGTGCCAGCAGCTTAATGCGGACAGAAGACTTACCAAGCTCCTACGAGCAGTACTTC. Translation: CASSLMRTEDLPSSYEQYF.

The chain joins TRBV5-4 to TRBJ1-1; D is uncertain. There are 14 residues in the CDR3. From germline, CDR1 is SGHNT and CDR2 YYREEE (reference sequence). The germline V and J ends were trimmed by 0 bases and 1 base, with 7 bases remaining between them. The CDR3 region has the DNA TGTGCCAGCAGCTTGGGGCAGGCGAACACTGAAGCTTTCTTT. This codes for CASSLGQANTEAFF.

CDR3 protein: CASSLDELDGFNEQFF. The CDR3 region has the DNA TGCGCCAGCAGCTTGGATGAACTGGACGGATTTAATGAGCAGTTCTTC. V usage is TRBV5-1 and J usage is TRBJ2-1; the D is unclear. The V end lost 0 bases, the J end lost 7 bases, and 17 bases lay between the germline ends. The CDR3 has 16 amino acids. The germline V gene encodes CDR1 SGHRS and CDR2 YFSETQ.

J is TRBJ2-7 and V is TRBV5-1, with D maybe TRBD1 (6 bases). CDR3 length: 14 amino acids. Trimming left V 6 bases short and J 5 bases short, with 18 bases between. Germline V gives CDR1 SGHRS, CDR2 YFSETQ. The CDR3 is CASKGLTGTNEQYF. CDR3 DNA: TGCGCCAGCAAGGGCTTGACAGGTACGAACGAGCAGTACTTC.

The genes are TRBV28 and TRBJ1-2; no clear D gene. The CDR3 has 10 residues. Germline V CDR1 and CDR2: MDHEN, SYDVKM. V dropped 6 bases and J dropped 9 bases, with 8 bases sitting between them. The CDR3, as DNA: TGTGCCAGCAGAGGGCGTAGCTACACCTTC. This encodes CASRGRSYTF.

V and J are TRBV11-2 and TRBJ2-7; 9 positions agree with TRBD1. This CDR3 has 14 amino acids. CDR1 and CDR2 from the germline V gene are SGHAT and FQNNGV. With 5 bases clipped from V and 4 bases from J, the junction kept 6 bases outside the gene matches. The CDR3 spells CASSVQGARYEQYF. The DNA for the CDR3 is TGTGCCAGCAGCGTACAGGGGGCAAGGTACGAGCAGTACTTC.

The genes are TRBV5-1 and TRBJ2-7; D unclear. Looked up from germline, CDR1 is SGHRS and CDR2 is YFSETQ. Trimming left V 0 bases short and J 5 bases short, with 9 bases between. CDR3 length: 13 amino acids. Here the CDR3 reads CASSLAGVDEQYF. The CDR3 nucleotides are TGCGCCAGCAGCTTGGCTGGGGTCGACGAGCAGTACTTC.

The CDR3 DNA reads as TGTGCCAGCAGTCGCGGACAGGGTTACGGAAAACTGTTTTTT. This encodes CASSRGQGYGKLFF. V gene TRBV7-2 combines with J gene TRBJ1-4; 8 nucleotides match TRBD1. Germline V lookup: CDR1 SGHTA, CDR2 FQGNSA. This CDR3 comprises 14 residues. V gave up 6 bases and J gave up 10 bases; unmatched junction bases: 10.

This clone was seen just once. The CDR3 nucleotides are TGTGCCAGTAGTATAGATCGATTAGGTGGCAACACTGAAGCTTTCTTT. Translated: CASSIDRLGGNTEAFF. The chain recombines TRBV19 with TRBJ1-1; D remains unclear. CDR3 length: 16 residues. V shed 0 bases and J shed 2 bases, with 13 bases lying between them. Germline-derived CDR1 and CDR2 are LNHDA and SQIVND (reference sequence).

The chain uses TRBV11-1 and TRBJ1-6; the D is unclear. Trimming took off 2 bases at V and 0 bases at J, with 5 bases between the two ends. Germline V lookup: CDR1 SGHAT, CDR2 FQDESV (reference sequence). The CDR3 spans 15 residues. This chain's CDR3 is CASSLKSSYNSPLHF. The CDR3 bases are TGTGCCAGCAGCTTAAAGAGCTCCTATAATTCACCCCTCCACTTT.

CDR3 amino acids: CAWGNQTGSEKLFF. CDR3 DNA: TGTGCCTGGGGCAACCAGACAGGGAGTGAAAAACTGTTTTTT. The chain combines TRBV30 with TRBJ1-4, with 7 bases fitting TRBD1. The CDR3 is made up of 14 amino acids. V shed 5 bases, J shed 7 bases, and the junction held 10 bases outside the gene matches. Germline assignment: CDR1 GTSNPN and CDR2 SVGIG (reference sequence).

This chain uses TRBV4-1 with TRBJ2-5; 8 positions agree with TRBD1. The trim removed 3 bases at V and 4 bases at J, leaving 4 bases unmatched. Germline V gene data show CDR1 as MGHRA and CDR2 as YSYEKL. The CDR3 totals 14 residues. CDR3 protein: CASSHQGARETQYF. CDR3 sequence (DNA): TGCGCCAGCAGCCATCAGGGGGCGCGAGAGACCCAGTACTTC.

On this clone: A much larger clone is a single base away; this may be a read error. The J gene is TRBJ2-2, the V gene TRBV6-4; D is undetermined. The CDR3 has 13 residues. V was clipped by 2 bases and J by 3 bases, with 4 bases between them. CDR1 and CDR2 from the germline V gene are MRHNA and SNTAGT. The CDR3 bases are TGTGCCAGCAGTGACGGGGACACCGGGGAGCTGTTTTTT. Its protein is CASSDGDTGELFF.

This clone was seen once. V gene TRBV5-1 combines with J gene TRBJ2-3; 11 positions agree with TRBD2. The CDR3 spans 13 residues. Trimming took 4 bases from V and 9 from J; bases not matched to a gene: 4. Germline CDR1 is SGHRS and CDR2 is YFSETQ. The CDR3 loop is CASSTPSGRTQYF. The CDR3, as DNA: TGCGCCAGCAGCACCCCTAGCGGGAGGACGCAGTATTTT.

This clone showed up just once. CDR3 nucleotide sequence: TGTGCCAGCAGTTTATCCCCGGGACGAACCCCTTCCGGGGAGCTGTTTTTT. It is translated as CASSLSPGRTPSGELFF. The chain has TRBV28 and TRBJ2-2, with D perhaps TRBD1 or TRBD2 (5 bases each). Trimming cost V 1 base and J 6 bases, with 18 bases left between them. Germline loops: CDR1 MDHEN, CDR2 SYDVKM. The CDR3 totals 17 residues.

V is TRBV7-8 and J is TRBJ2-3; the D is unclear. The V end was cut by 1 base, the J end by 6 bases, with 11 bases between. The CDR3 runs 14 residues. The germline gives CDR1 SGHVS, CDR2 FQNEAQ. The CDR3 DNA follows: TGTGCCAGCAGCTTAGACTCCGGTTTGGATACGCAGTATTTT. Residues: CASSLDSGLDTQYF.

The chain links TRBV5-1 to TRBJ2-4, with 9 bases that match TRBD2. Per germline, CDR1 SGHRS and CDR2 YFSETQ. Trimming cost V 5 bases and J 8 bases; bases outside gene matches: 8. The CDR3 totals 14 residues. As DNA, the CDR3 is TGCGCCAGCAGTGGCGGGGGGGCTCGTGACATTCAGTACTTC. Translated: CASSGGGARDIQYF.

Turning to this clone: The sample has other DNA sequences that encode this CDR3 too. V is TRBV5-1 and J is TRBJ2-5; TRBD2 matches 11 bases. The trim removed 3 bases at V and 1 base at J, leaving 5 bases unmatched. Germline V gene sequence: CDR1 SGHRS, CDR2 YFSETQ. The CDR3 extends over 16 amino acids. Here the CDR3 reads CASSSTSGGVQETQYF. For the CDR3, the DNA is TGCGCCAGCAGCTCAACTAGCGGGGGTGTCCAAGAGACCCAGTACTTC.

The chain employs TRBV18 and TRBJ1-2, with unresolved D. The length of the CDR3 is 12 residues. The germline gives CDR1 KGHSH, CDR2 LQKENI. Trimming took 2 bases from V and 8 from J, leaving 9 bases between them. CDR3 DNA: TGTGCCAGCTCACCAAAGGAACGAGGCTACACCTTC. Its translation: CASSPKERGYTF.

The chain links TRBV19 to TRBJ1-5; D is unclear. Trimming cost V 5 bases and J 1 base, with 15 bases left between them. There are 16 residues in the CDR3. Germline CDR1 and CDR2: LNHDA and SQIVND (reference sequence). The DNA of the CDR3 is TGTGCCAGTAGTTTCCTAGGAGCGGGAAGCAATCAGCCCCAGCATTTT. Translated: CASSFLGAGSNQPQHF. Filled out from reference TRBV19 and TRBJ1-5, the complete variable domain reads DGGITQSPKYLFRKEGQNVTLSCEQNLNHDAMYWYRQDPGQGLRLIYYSQIVNDFQKGDIAEGYSVSREKKESFPLTVTSAQKNPTAFYLCASSFLGAGSNQPQHFGDGTRLSIL.